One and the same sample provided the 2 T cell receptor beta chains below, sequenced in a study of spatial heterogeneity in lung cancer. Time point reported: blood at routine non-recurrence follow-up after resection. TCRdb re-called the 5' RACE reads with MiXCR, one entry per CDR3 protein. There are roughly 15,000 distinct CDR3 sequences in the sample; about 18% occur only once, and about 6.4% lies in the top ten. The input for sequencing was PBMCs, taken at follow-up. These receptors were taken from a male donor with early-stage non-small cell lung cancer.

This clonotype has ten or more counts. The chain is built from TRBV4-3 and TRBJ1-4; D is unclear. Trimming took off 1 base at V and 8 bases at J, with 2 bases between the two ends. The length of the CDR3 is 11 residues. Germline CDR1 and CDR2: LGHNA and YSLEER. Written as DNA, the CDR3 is TGCGCCAGCAGCCAAGGAGAAAAACTGTTTTTT. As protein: CASSQGEKLFF.

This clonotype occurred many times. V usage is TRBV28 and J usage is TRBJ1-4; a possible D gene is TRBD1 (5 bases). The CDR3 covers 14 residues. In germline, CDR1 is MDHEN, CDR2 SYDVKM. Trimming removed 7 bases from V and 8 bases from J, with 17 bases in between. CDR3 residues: CASTTQVLEEKLFF. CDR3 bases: TGTGCCAGCACCACACAGGTGTTGGAAGAAAAACTGTTTTTT.